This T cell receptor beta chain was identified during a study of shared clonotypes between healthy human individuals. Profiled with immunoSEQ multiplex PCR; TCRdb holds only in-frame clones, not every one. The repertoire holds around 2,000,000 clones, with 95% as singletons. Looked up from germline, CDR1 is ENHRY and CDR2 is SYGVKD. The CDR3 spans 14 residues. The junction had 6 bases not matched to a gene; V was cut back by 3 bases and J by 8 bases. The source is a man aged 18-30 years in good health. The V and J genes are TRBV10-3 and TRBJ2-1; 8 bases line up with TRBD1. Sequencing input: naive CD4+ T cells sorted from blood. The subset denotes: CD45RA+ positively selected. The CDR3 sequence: CAISEGQGSYEQFF. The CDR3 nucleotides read TGTGCCATCAGTGAAGGACAGGGTAGCTATGAGCAGTTCTTC.